The rows below give T cell receptor beta chains drawn from one sample of a study of T-cell reconstitution after alpha-beta-depleted transplantation in children. TCRdb re-derived calls from the PCR reads in MiXCR, one entry per CDR3 protein. The sample carries roughly 340,000 distinct CDR3 sequences, 15% to 20% recorded once. The sequences come from PBMCs, mostly from graft donor cells, collected 360 days after TCRalphabeta/CD19-depleted stem cell transplant. These receptors originate from a male patient between 2 and 10 years old who had a stem cell transplant for acute lymphoblastic leukemia, so the T cells may come from the graft donor. Each CDR3 is given with its conserved first and last residue. The order of the fields is clone size, J gene, V gene, D gene, CDR3 protein, CDR3 DNA. The D gene is left open where the match is weak. For some rows the clone size is stated as once, few or many, or as a class when expanded; others skip it.

few | TRBJ1-4 | TRBV7-9 | - | CAGSQAFATNEKLFF | TGTGCCGGGTCGCAGGCTTTTGCAACTAATGAAAAACTGTTTTTT
- | TRBJ2-5 | TRBV28 | TRBD2 | CASRTGTRVLGTQYF | TGTGCCAGCAGAACCGGGACTAGAGTTTTAGGGACCCAGTACTTC
few | TRBJ2-7 | TRBV2 | - | CASSDPPPGDTYEQYF | TGTGCCAGCAGTGACCCTCCACCCGGGGACACCTACGAGCAGTACTTC
- | TRBJ2-7 | TRBV9 | - | CANSVGVEIYEQYF | TGTGCCAACAGCGTAGGTGTAGAAATCTACGAGCAGTACTTC
few | TRBJ2-2 | TRBV18 | - | CASSPTSNTGELFF | TGTGCCAGCTCACCGACTTCGAACACCGGGGAGCTGTTTTTT
few | TRBJ2-3 | TRBV12-3/TRBV12-4 | TRBD2 | CASSTSGTSVLSTDTQYF | TGTGCCAGCAGTACGTCCGGGACTAGCGTCCTTAGCACAGATACGCAGTATTTT
many | TRBJ1-1 | TRBV7-6 | - | CASSFSISQKLNTEAFF | TGTGCCAGCAGCTTTAGTATATCTCAGAAGCTGAACACTGAAGCTTTCTTT
- | TRBJ1-1 | TRBV4-1 | - | CASSQETAEAFF | TGCGCCAGCAGCCAAGAGACAGCTGAAGCTTTCTTT
- | TRBJ2-4 | TRBV12-5 | - | CASGQSSAGLGKNIQYF | TGTGCTAGTGGCCAAAGTTCAGCGGGCCTTGGCAAAAACATTCAGTACTTC
- | TRBJ2-7 | TRBV7-6 | - | CASSPFGLPYEQYF | TGTGCCAGCAGCCCCTTCGGCCTTCCCTACGAGCAGTACTTC
many | TRBJ2-4 | TRBV24-1 | - | CATSASRDWKNIQYF | TGTGCCACCAGTGCCTCCCGGGACTGGAAAAACATTCAGTACTTC
- | TRBJ2-1 | TRBV6-2/TRBV6-3 | TRBD2 | CASSRTSGRIRGGNNEQFF | TGTGCCAGCAGTCGTACTAGCGGGAGAATAAGAGGTGGGAACAATGAGCAGTTCTTC
many | TRBJ2-1 | TRBV28 | - | CASSLYAGGFSYNEQFF | TGTGCCAGCAGTTTATATGCTGGCGGGTTCTCCTACAATGAGCAGTTCTTC
once | TRBJ2-3 | TRBV9 | - | CASSVAPQRSTDTQYF | TGTGCCAGCAGCGTAGCTCCCCAGCGGAGCACAGATACGCAGTATTTT
- | TRBJ2-2 | TRBV10-2 | TRBD1 | CATKGQGANTGELFF | TGCGCCACCAAAGGACAGGGGGCGAACACCGGGGAGCTGTTTTTT
few | TRBJ1-1 | TRBV30 | - | CAWRWGGSTEAFF | TGTGCCTGGAGGTGGGGGGGATCGACTGAAGCTTTCTTT
- | TRBJ2-5 | TRBV20-1 | - | CSASLQEPQETQYF | TGCAGTGCTAGTCTACAGGAACCCCAAGAGACCCAGTACTTC
few | TRBJ2-6 | TRBV10-3 | - | CAISEGAKSGANVLTF | TGTGCCATCAGTGAGGGGGCTAAGTCTGGGGCCAACGTCCTGACTTTC
- | TRBJ2-7 | TRBV5-1 | TRBD1 | CASSLPGQGASHSYEQYF | TGCGCCAGCAGCTTACCGGGACAGGGGGCATCGCACTCCTACGAGCAGTACTTC
- | TRBJ2-1 | TRBV7-9 | - | CASSSSLANEQFF | TGTGCCAGCAGCAGTAGCCTTGCCAATGAGCAGTTCTTC
many | TRBJ2-5 | TRBV24-1 | - | CATSGGLPGQIGETQYF | TGTGCCACCAGTGGTGGCCTTCCCGGGCAGATAGGAGAGACCCAGTACTTC
few | TRBJ1-5 | TRBV28 | - | CASAGDSQPQHF | TGTGCCAGCGCAGGGGATAGTCAGCCCCAGCATTTT
many | TRBJ2-5 | TRBV7-2 | - | CASSPVETQYF | TGTGCCAGCAGCCCGGTAGAGACCCAGTACTTC
few | TRBJ1-4 | TRBV5-6 | - | CASSPGTQDEKLFF | TGTGCCAGCAGCCCCGGGACACAGGATGAAAAACTGTTTTTT
- | TRBJ2-1 | TRBV7-3 | TRBD1 | CASSSHRGEQFF | TGTGCCAGCAGCTCGCACAGGGGTGAGCAGTTCTTC
few | TRBJ2-4 | TRBV5-1 | - | CASSLSPGDIQYF | TGCGCCAGCAGCTTGTCCCCGGGGGACATTCAGTACTTC
few | TRBJ2-3 | TRBV4-3 | - | CASSQAGTSTDTQYF | TGCGCCAGCAGCCAAGCTGGTACTAGCACAGATACGCAGTATTTT
many | TRBJ2-1 | TRBV12-3/TRBV12-4 | TRBD2 | CASRHSGTYGEQFF | TGTGCCAGCAGACATAGCGGGACCTACGGTGAGCAGTTCTTC
few | TRBJ1-2 | TRBV5-6 | - | CASSFGDRHYGYTF | TGTGCCAGCAGCTTCGGAGACAGGCACTATGGCTACACCTTC
- | TRBJ2-1 | TRBV5-1 | TRBD1 | CASSLAWTGGPYNEQFF | TGCGCCAGCAGCTTGGCCTGGACAGGGGGACCCTACAATGAGCAGTTCTTC
- | TRBJ1-1 | TRBV10-3 | - | CAISGTSQGAFF | TGTGCCATCAGCGGGACGTCCCAAGGAGCTTTCTTT
many | TRBJ2-2 | TRBV29-1 | - | CSVASRTTLRELFF | TGCAGCGTTGCCAGCCGGACTACCCTCCGGGAGCTGTTTTTT
- | TRBJ1-2 | TRBV7-2 | TRBD1 | CASSQTGSKYGYTF | TGTGCCAGCAGCCAGACAGGGAGTAAATATGGCTACACCTTC
few | TRBJ1-1 | TRBV25-1 | - | CASSESQGFTEAFF | TGTGCCAGCAGTGAATCTCAGGGGTTCACTGAAGCTTTCTTT
- | TRBJ2-2 | TRBV28 | TRBD2 | CASSPLLAGGPYTGELFF | TGTGCCAGCAGTCCCCTACTAGCGGGAGGGCCTTACACCGGGGAGCTGTTTTTT
- | TRBJ2-7 | TRBV6-5 | - | CASSLTVAQNEQYF | TGTGCCAGCAGTTTGACGGTAGCTCAGAACGAGCAGTACTTC